A single sample gave rise to the 7 T cell receptor beta chains below, sequenced in a study of Ad26.COV2.S vaccination and SARS-CoV-2 variants. As to treatment: some 19 received Ad26.COV2.S at low or high dose, single or two shots; roughly five received placebo; per-sample allocation not given. Collection of samples fell on day 63 after the first vaccine or placebo injection. TCRdb's table, derived via immunoSEQ multiplex PCR, lists solely in-frame clones and lacks some. Among roughly 320,000 clones listed, over 80% were seen once. The sample was peripheral blood, taken in a trial of Ad26.COV2.S vaccine versus placebo. Receptors originate from a person between 18 and 59 years old who received the Ad26.COV2.S COVID-19 vaccine or a placebo.

In its sample, this clone was seen once. The V gene is TRBV28, the J gene TRBJ1-2, with D uncertain. The CDR3 has 14 amino acids. Deletions cut 7 bases from V and 1 base from J, with 13 bases between. CDR1 is MDHEN, CDR2 SYDVKM, per germline. The CDR3 DNA sequence: TGTGCCAGCAACTCCTGGGCTATTAACTATGGCTACACCTTC. Translating gives CASNSWAINYGYTF.

This chain uses TRBV28 with TRBJ2-7, with 7 bases identical to TRBD2. The V segment lost 3 bases and the J segment 0 bases; nucleotides outside the gene matches: 8. Per germline, CDR1 MDHEN and CDR2 SYDVKM. This CDR3 comprises 16 residues. The chain's CDR3 is CASSFERGSPSYEQYF. The DNA for the CDR3 is TGTGCCAGCAGTTTTGAGCGGGGCAGCCCCTCCTACGAGCAGTACTTC.

This chain connects TRBV3-1 (or the pseudogene TRBV3-2) to TRBJ1-1; the D is unclear. Trimming took off 1 base at V and 1 base at J, with 10 bases between the two ends. The CDR3 runs to 15 residues. CDR1 is LGHDT and CDR2 is YNNKEL in the germline V gene (reference sequence). The DNA of the CDR3 is TGTGCCAGCAGCCAAGTACCGGTTGGGAACACTGAAGCTTTCTTT. Translated, it gives CASSQVPVGNTEAFF.

The V and J genes are TRBV5-6 and TRBJ2-6, with D hard to call. The CDR3 is 17 residues long. Germline lookup yields CDR1 SGHDT and CDR2 YYEEEE. V was shortened by 0 bases and J by 2 bases, with 12 bases between the two germline ends. The CDR3 nucleotides are TGTGCCAGCAGCTTGGTGAGCAGAATGGCTGGGGCCAACGTCCTGACTTTC. Amino acids: CASSLVSRMAGANVLTF.

CDR3 sequence (DNA): TGTGCCAGCAGCTCGACAGGGCCGAACACTGAAGCTTTCTTT. This sequence encodes CASSSTGPNTEAFF. The V gene is TRBV7-3, the J gene TRBJ1-1; 7 nucleotides match TRBD1. After removal of 4 bases from V and 1 base from J, the junction contained 3 bases not matched to a gene. Germline loops: CDR1 SGHTA, CDR2 FQGTGA. The CDR3 runs to 14 residues.

V gene TRBV5-6 combines with J gene TRBJ1-2; the D is unclear. This CDR3 is built from 15 residues. Germline V gives CDR1 SGHDT, CDR2 YYEEEE. V dropped 4 bases and J dropped 4 bases, with 17 bases sitting between them. This chain's CDR3 is CASSIREGGLYGYTF. CDR3 in DNA: TGTGCCAGCAGCATCCGGGAGGGCGGCCTCTATGGCTACACCTTC.

The rearrangement joins TRBV15 to TRBJ1-5; TRBD1 might be the D (5 bases). CDR1 LNHNV and CDR2 YYDKDF come from the germline V gene (reference sequence). The CDR3 has 18 amino acids. Trimming shortened V by 3 bases and J by 0 bases, and 18 bases separated the two germline ends. The CDR3 here is CATSRGTASPYSNQPQHF. CDR3 DNA: TGTGCCACCAGCAGGGGGACCGCTTCTCCCTATAGCAATCAGCCCCAGCATTTT.